This T cell receptor beta chain appears in the sequencing data of a study of blood T cells in healthy people across ages. The CDR3 contains 13 residues. In germline, CDR1 is SNHLY, CDR2 FYNNEI. V was clipped by 8 bases and J by 1 base; unmatched bases: 5. Concerning this clonotype: Its antigen is undetermined.

Alongside a J-beta primer mix, a sample-barcoded 5' primer served in a second PCR lasting 7 to 11 cycles. Every molecule of cDNA carried a tag from a template-switch adaptor with 12 random nucleotides. TCRdb itself ran the 5' RACE reads through MiXCR, one entry per CDR3 protein. Of about 1.4 million distinct CDR3 sequences in the sample, roughly 60% were seen once. Findings of the study overall: Strong correlation existed between TCR beta diversity and naive T cell percentage. In long-lived donors, naive CD4+ cell counts and diversity exceeded those of aged donors.

The gene calls are TRBV2 and TRBJ2-7, with 7 nucleotides matching TRBD2. Material: blood. This clonotype was obtained from a man aged 18-30 years in good health. For the CDR3, the DNA is TGTGCCAGCCGGGACTACCGATCCTACGAGCAGTACTTC. Protein product: CASRDYRSYEQYF.